Listed below are T cell receptor beta chains from one sample, sequenced in a study of blood T cells in healthy people across ages. TCRdb passed the 5' RACE reads through MiXCR, listing each CDR3 protein once. Among 750,000 to 950,000 distinct CDR3 sequences listed, 29% were seen once. Separately, the same data were catalogued under a study of T cells of mothers and their children.

The sample taken for sequencing was blood. The receptors were sampled from a woman aged 40 to 50 in good health. Both conserved end residues are part of each CDR3. A D gene is named only where the DNA matches it firmly. Some rows have no size entry. The others give once, few or many, or a class for an expanded clone.

D gene: .; CDR3 length: 16; V gene: TRBV20-1; J gene: TRBJ1-5; clone size: .; CDR3 protein: CSAPSRQAGSNQPQHF; CDR3 DNA: TGCAGTGCTCCCAGTCGACAGGCGGGTAGCAATCAGCCCCAGCATTTT
D gene: .; CDR3 length: 18; V gene: TRBV4-2; J gene: TRBJ1-1; clone size: many; CDR3 protein: CASSQDHRTLTLNTEAFF; CDR3 DNA: TGTGCCAGCAGCCAAGATCATAGGACACTGACTTTGAACACTGAAGCTTTCTTT
D gene: .; CDR3 length: 15; V gene: TRBV11-2; J gene: TRBJ2-1; clone size: .; CDR3 protein: CASTQGPDYCNEQFF; CDR3 DNA: TGTGCCAGCACCCAGGGCCCGGACTATTGCAATGAGCAGTTCTTC
D gene: .; CDR3 length: 14; V gene: TRBV4-1; J gene: TRBJ2-5; clone size: .; CDR3 protein: CASSQDMGYNEQYF; CDR3 DNA: TGCGCCAGCAGCCAAGATATGGGTTACAATGAGCAGTACTTC
D gene: .; CDR3 length: 16; V gene: TRBV7-2; J gene: TRBJ1-1; clone size: .; CDR3 protein: CASSFKGTGRDTEAFF; CDR3 DNA: TGTGCCAGCAGCTTTAAGGGTACGGGAAGGGACACTGAAGCTTTCTTT
D gene: .; CDR3 length: 14; V gene: TRBV5-1; J gene: TRBJ2-5; clone size: .; CDR3 protein: CASRGNRSYNEQYF; CDR3 DNA: TGCGCCAGCAGGGGGAATCGGTCCTACAATGAGCAGTACTTC
D gene: .; CDR3 length: 12; V gene: TRBV5-1; J gene: TRBJ2-1; clone size: many; CDR3 protein: CASSLWGDEQFF; CDR3 DNA: TGTGCCAGCAGTTTATGGGGGGATGAGCAGTTCTTC
D gene: .; CDR3 length: 14; V gene: TRBV7-2; J gene: TRBJ2-5; clone size: many; CDR3 protein: CASSRGRLQETQYF; CDR3 DNA: TGTGCCAGCAGCCGGGGACGGCTCCAAGAGACCCAGTACTTC
D gene: .; CDR3 length: 15; V gene: TRBV4-1; J gene: TRBJ2-1; clone size: .; CDR3 protein: CASSPGFSEGNEQFF; CDR3 DNA: TGCGCCAGCAGCCCCGGATTTAGCGAGGGGAATGAGCAGTTCTTC
D gene: .; CDR3 length: 18; V gene: TRBV24-1; J gene: TRBJ2-4; clone size: many; CDR3 protein: CATSDLNPLERDKNIQYF; CDR3 DNA: TGTGCCACCAGTGATTTAAATCCCCTCGAGAGGGACAAAAACATTCAGTACTTC
D gene: .; CDR3 length: 13; V gene: TRBV28; J gene: TRBJ2-7; clone size: few; CDR3 protein: CANKLGQTYEQYF; CDR3 DNA: TGTGCCAACAAACTAGGACAGACCTACGAGCAGTACTTC
D gene: .; CDR3 length: 15; V gene: TRBV5-1; J gene: TRBJ2-1; clone size: many; CDR3 protein: CASSLDQEGSGSQFF; CDR3 DNA: TGCGCCAGCAGCTTGGATCAGGAGGGAAGCGGGTCCCAGTTCTTC
D gene: .; CDR3 length: 16; V gene: TRBV18; J gene: TRBJ1-1; clone size: .; CDR3 protein: CASSPPGAQAGTEAFF; CDR3 DNA: TGTGCCAGCTCACCACCGGGGGCCCAGGCGGGCACTGAAGCTTTCTTT
D gene: .; CDR3 length: 15; V gene: TRBV5-1; J gene: TRBJ2-1; clone size: .; CDR3 protein: CASSPGLTPYNEQFF; CDR3 DNA: TGCGCCAGCAGCCCGGGACTCACTCCATACAATGAGCAGTTCTTC
D gene: .; CDR3 length: 14; V gene: TRBV7-3; J gene: TRBJ1-1; clone size: .; CDR3 protein: CTSSLLDDTTEAFF; CDR3 DNA: TGTACCAGCAGCCTCCTAGACGATACCACTGAAGCTTTCTTT
D gene: .; CDR3 length: 12; V gene: TRBV3-1; J gene: TRBJ1-1; clone size: few; CDR3 protein: CASRGGAGEAFF; CDR3 DNA: TGTGCCAGCAGGGGAGGGGCAGGAGAAGCTTTCTTT
D gene: .; CDR3 length: 13; V gene: TRBV28; J gene: TRBJ1-2; clone size: few; CDR3 protein: CASSSRRNYGFTF; CDR3 DNA: TGTGCCAGCAGTTCCCGACGGAACTATGGCTTCACCTTC
D gene: TRBD2; CDR3 length: 14; V gene: TRBV29-1; J gene: TRBJ2-5; clone size: many; CDR3 protein: CSVHPRASGETQYF; CDR3 DNA: TGCAGCGTCCACCCCCGGGCTAGCGGAGAGACCCAGTACTTC
D gene: TRBD2; CDR3 length: 13; V gene: TRBV6-5; J gene: TRBJ2-1; clone size: .; CDR3 protein: CASRSGRIDEQFF; CDR3 DNA: TGTGCCAGCAGATCCGGGAGGATCGATGAGCAGTTCTTC
D gene: TRBD2; CDR3 length: 16; V gene: TRBV12-3/TRBV12-4; J gene: TRBJ2-3; clone size: .; CDR3 protein: CAGSLIRGGRTDTQYF; CDR3 DNA: TGTGCCGGCAGTTTAATCCGCGGGGGGCGCACAGATACGCAGTATTTT
D gene: TRBD1; CDR3 length: 15; V gene: TRBV3-1; J gene: TRBJ1-2; clone size: .; CDR3 protein: CASSHDRALSYGYTF; CDR3 DNA: TGTGCCAGCAGCCACGACAGGGCCCTATCCTATGGCTACACCTTC
D gene: .; CDR3 length: 13; V gene: TRBV19; J gene: TRBJ2-7; clone size: .; CDR3 protein: CASSIDTTYEQYF; CDR3 DNA: TGTGCCAGTAGTATCGACACTACCTACGAGCAGTACTTC
D gene: .; CDR3 length: 15; V gene: TRBV6-6; J gene: TRBJ1-2; clone size: few; CDR3 protein: CASRRPGEVNYGYTF; CDR3 DNA: TGTGCCAGCAGACGACCGGGCGAGGTTAACTATGGCTACACCTTC
D gene: .; CDR3 length: 14; V gene: TRBV28; J gene: TRBJ1-2; clone size: few; CDR3 protein: CASSFGAGGYGYTF; CDR3 DNA: TGTGCCAGCAGTTTTGGAGCGGGTGGCTATGGCTACACCTTC
D gene: .; CDR3 length: 13; V gene: TRBV5-1; J gene: TRBJ1-2; clone size: .; CDR3 protein: CASSPGGAFGYTF; CDR3 DNA: TGCGCCAGCAGCCCGGGCGGGGCTTTTGGCTACACCTTC
D gene: TRBD1; CDR3 length: 13; V gene: TRBV29-1; J gene: TRBJ1-2; clone size: .; CDR3 protein: CSVLRQGGYDYTF; CDR3 DNA: TGCAGCGTGTTGCGACAGGGCGGCTATGACTACACCTTC
D gene: .; CDR3 length: 15; V gene: TRBV20-1; J gene: TRBJ2-6; clone size: few; CDR3 protein: CSARDISSGANVLTF; CDR3 DNA: TGCAGTGCTAGAGATATTTCCTCTGGGGCCAACGTCCTGACTTTC
D gene: .; CDR3 length: 14; V gene: TRBV7-9; J gene: TRBJ2-7; clone size: .; CDR3 protein: CTSSLAGGSYEQYF; CDR3 DNA: TGTACTAGCAGCTTAGCAGGGGGCTCCTACGAGCAGTACTTC
D gene: .; CDR3 length: 18; V gene: TRBV12-3/TRBV12-4; J gene: TRBJ1-3; clone size: few; CDR3 protein: CASSIEWTDPETGNTIYF; CDR3 DNA: TGTGCCAGCAGTATAGAGTGGACAGATCCTGAAACTGGAAACACCATATATTTT
D gene: .; CDR3 length: 21; V gene: TRBV20-1; J gene: TRBJ2-5; clone size: few; CDR3 protein: CSARDKALPDSRMLGRETQYF; CDR3 DNA: TGCAGTGCTAGAGATAAGGCTCTCCCGGACAGCCGAATGTTGGGGAGAGAGACCCAGTACTTC
D gene: .; CDR3 length: 14; V gene: TRBV28; J gene: TRBJ1-2; clone size: .; CDR3 protein: CASSIPRGAVGYTF; CDR3 DNA: TGTGCCAGCAGTATCCCCAGGGGCGCTGTTGGCTACACCTTC
D gene: .; CDR3 length: 14; V gene: TRBV13; J gene: TRBJ1-5; clone size: .; CDR3 protein: CASSLGTAGQPQHF; CDR3 DNA: TGTGCCAGCAGCTTAGGGACAGCGGGTCAGCCCCAGCATTTT
D gene: TRBD2; CDR3 length: 16; V gene: TRBV9; J gene: TRBJ2-1; clone size: .; CDR3 protein: CASSTRLAGGLDEQFF; CDR3 DNA: TGTGCCAGCAGCACTCGACTAGCGGGGGGGCTCGATGAGCAGTTCTTC
D gene: .; CDR3 length: 15; V gene: TRBV9; J gene: TRBJ2-1; clone size: .; CDR3 protein: CASLYQGSSYNEQFF; CDR3 DNA: TGTGCCAGCTTATACCAGGGGAGCTCCTACAATGAGCAGTTCTTC
D gene: .; CDR3 length: 14; V gene: TRBV5-1; J gene: TRBJ1-6; clone size: .; CDR3 protein: CASSSADRNSPLHF; CDR3 DNA: TGCGCCAGCAGCTCGGCAGACAGGAATTCACCCCTCCACTTT
D gene: .; CDR3 length: 15; V gene: TRBV7-2; J gene: TRBJ1-5; clone size: few; CDR3 protein: CASSPKTGNHQPQHF; CDR3 DNA: TGTGCCAGCAGCCCAAAAACAGGGAACCATCAGCCCCAGCATTTT
D gene: .; CDR3 length: 16; V gene: TRBV20-1; J gene: TRBJ2-4; clone size: few; CDR3 protein: CSAGLGQGRTKNIQYF; CDR3 DNA: TGCAGTGCCGGCCTGGGGCAGGGGAGGACCAAAAACATTCAGTACTTC
D gene: .; CDR3 length: 16; V gene: TRBV7-6; J gene: TRBJ2-5; clone size: many; CDR3 protein: CASSLRRQAGGETQYF; CDR3 DNA: TGTGCCAGCAGCTTACGGCGCCAGGCAGGGGGGGAGACCCAGTACTTC
D gene: TRBD2; CDR3 length: 15; V gene: TRBV2; J gene: TRBJ2-1; clone size: .; CDR3 protein: CASSEGSGGVYEQFF; CDR3 DNA: TGTGCCAGCAGTGAAGGTAGCGGGGGGGTCTATGAGCAGTTCTTC
D gene: TRBD2; CDR3 length: 15; V gene: TRBV7-3; J gene: TRBJ2-1; clone size: many; CDR3 protein: CASSSTSATYNEQFF; CDR3 DNA: TGTGCCAGCAGCTCGACTAGCGCGACCTACAATGAGCAGTTCTTC
D gene: .; CDR3 length: 17; V gene: TRBV28; J gene: TRBJ2-2; clone size: .; CDR3 protein: CASSPYRVQGNTGELFF; CDR3 DNA: TGTGCCAGCAGTCCCTATAGGGTTCAGGGGAACACCGGGGAGCTGTTTTTT
D gene: .; CDR3 length: 14; V gene: TRBV6-1; J gene: TRBJ1-2; clone size: few; CDR3 protein: CASTPREGADGYTF; CDR3 DNA: TGTGCCAGCACCCCGAGAGAAGGGGCGGATGGCTACACCTTC
D gene: .; CDR3 length: 15; V gene: TRBV7-8; J gene: TRBJ1-5; clone size: few; CDR3 protein: CASSEIRASNQPQHF; CDR3 DNA: TGTGCCAGCAGCGAAATCCGAGCTAGCAATCAGCCCCAGCATTTT
D gene: TRBD2; CDR3 length: 15; V gene: TRBV6-6; J gene: TRBJ2-5; clone size: .; CDR3 protein: CPSSPGGTRKETQYF; CDR3 DNA: TGTCCCAGCAGCCCCGGAGGGACTAGAAAAGAGACCCAGTACTTC
D gene: .; CDR3 length: 14; V gene: TRBV7-8; J gene: TRBJ1-1; clone size: .; CDR3 protein: CASNYLQGNTEAFF; CDR3 DNA: TGTGCCAGCAACTACTTACAGGGGAACACTGAAGCTTTCTTT
D gene: TRBD1; CDR3 length: 15; V gene: TRBV29-1; J gene: TRBJ2-6; clone size: many; CDR3 protein: CSVANRGSGANVLTF; CDR3 DNA: TGCAGCGTTGCAAACAGGGGTTCTGGGGCCAACGTCCTGACTTTC
D gene: .; CDR3 length: 13; V gene: TRBV5-1; J gene: TRBJ2-4; clone size: .; CDR3 protein: CASSLDREGIQYF; CDR3 DNA: TGCGCCAGCAGCTTGGACAGGGAGGGCATTCAGTACTTC